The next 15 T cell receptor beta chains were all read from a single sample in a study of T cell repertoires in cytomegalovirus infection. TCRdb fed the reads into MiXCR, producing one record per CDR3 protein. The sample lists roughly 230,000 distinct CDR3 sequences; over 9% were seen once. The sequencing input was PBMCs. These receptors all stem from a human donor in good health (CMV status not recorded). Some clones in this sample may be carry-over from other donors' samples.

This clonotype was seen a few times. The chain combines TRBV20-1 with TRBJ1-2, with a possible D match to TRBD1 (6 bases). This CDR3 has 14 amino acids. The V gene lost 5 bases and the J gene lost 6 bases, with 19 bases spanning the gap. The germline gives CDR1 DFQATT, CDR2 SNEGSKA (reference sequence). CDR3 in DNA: TGCAGTGCTGCCCGTCGGGGGGCGCGGGATGGCTACACCTTC. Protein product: CSAARRGARDGYTF.

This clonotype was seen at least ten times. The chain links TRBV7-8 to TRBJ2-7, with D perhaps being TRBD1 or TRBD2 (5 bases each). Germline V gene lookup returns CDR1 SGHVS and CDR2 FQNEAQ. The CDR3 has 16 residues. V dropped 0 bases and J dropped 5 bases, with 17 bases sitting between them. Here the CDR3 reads CASSLARGRASNEQYF. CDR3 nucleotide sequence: TGTGCCAGCAGCTTAGCCCGGGGCAGGGCGAGTAACGAGCAGTACTTC.

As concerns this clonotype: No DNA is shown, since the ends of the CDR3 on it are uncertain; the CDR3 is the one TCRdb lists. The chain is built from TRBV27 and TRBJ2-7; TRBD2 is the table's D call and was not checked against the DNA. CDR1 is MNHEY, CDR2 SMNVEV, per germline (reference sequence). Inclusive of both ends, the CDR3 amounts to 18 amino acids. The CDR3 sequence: CASSLSSILERARGEQYF.

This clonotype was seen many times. The CDR3 here is CASSYDANDIQYF. CDR3 bases: TGTGCCAGCAGTTACGACGCCAACGACATTCAGTACTTC. This chain connects TRBV6-5 to TRBJ2-4; D is uncertain. The CDR3 sequence is 13 residues long. Trimming left V 2 bases short and J 8 bases short, with 10 bases between. Germline values: CDR1 MNHEY, CDR2 SVGAGI.

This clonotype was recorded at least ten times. The CDR3 region is CASSFELGDGLYEQYF. CDR3 nucleotides: TGTGCCAGCAGCTTCGAACTTGGGGACGGACTATACGAGCAGTACTTC. The rearrangement links TRBV7-2 to TRBJ2-7, with D possibly being TRBD2 (6 bases). Germline loops: CDR1 SGHTA, CDR2 FQGNSA. Trimming removed 3 bases at V and 4 bases at J, with 19 bases between. The CDR3 runs to 16 residues. The complete variable domain, with remaining parts taken from reference TRBV7-2 and TRBJ2-7, reads GAGVSQSPSNKVTEKGKDVELRCDPISGHTALYWYRQSLGQGLEFLIYFQGNSAPDKSGLPSDRFSAERTGGSVSTLTIQRTQQEDSAVYLCASSFELGDGLYEQYFGPGTRLTVT.

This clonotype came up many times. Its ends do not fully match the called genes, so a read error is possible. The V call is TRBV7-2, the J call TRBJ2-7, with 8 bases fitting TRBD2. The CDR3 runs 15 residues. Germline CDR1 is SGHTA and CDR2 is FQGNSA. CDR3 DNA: TGTGCCAGCAGCTCTACCGGGACTAGGGAATACGTGCAGTACTTC. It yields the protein CASSSTGTREYVQYF.

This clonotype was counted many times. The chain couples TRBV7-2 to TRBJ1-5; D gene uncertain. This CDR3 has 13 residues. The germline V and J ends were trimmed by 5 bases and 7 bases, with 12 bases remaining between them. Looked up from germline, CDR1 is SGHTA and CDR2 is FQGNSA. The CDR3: CASSRRRNQPQHF. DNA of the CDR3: TGTGCCAGCAGCCGACGGAGAAACCAGCCCCAGCATTTT. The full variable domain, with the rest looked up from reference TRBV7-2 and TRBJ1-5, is GAGVSQSPSNKVTEKGKDVELRCDPISGHTALYWYRQSLGQGLEFLIYFQGNSAPDKSGLPSDRFSAERTGGSVSTLTIQRTQQEDSAVYLCASSRRRNQPQHFGDGTRLSIL.

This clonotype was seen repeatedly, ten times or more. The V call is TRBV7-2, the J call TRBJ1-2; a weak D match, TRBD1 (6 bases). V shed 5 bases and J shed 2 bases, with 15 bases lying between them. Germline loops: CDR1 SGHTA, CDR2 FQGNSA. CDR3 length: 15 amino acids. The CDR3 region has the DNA TGTGCCAGCAGCCACCCCGGAGGGGGAAACTATGGCTACACCTTC. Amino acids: CASSHPGGGNYGYTF.

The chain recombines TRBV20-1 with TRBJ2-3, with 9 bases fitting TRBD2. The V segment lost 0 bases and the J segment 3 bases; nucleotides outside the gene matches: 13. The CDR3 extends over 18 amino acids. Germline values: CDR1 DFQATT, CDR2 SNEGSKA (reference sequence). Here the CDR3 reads CSAREHPGLARRTDTQYF. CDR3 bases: TGCAGTGCTAGAGAACATCCGGGACTAGCACGGAGGACAGATACGCAGTATTTT.

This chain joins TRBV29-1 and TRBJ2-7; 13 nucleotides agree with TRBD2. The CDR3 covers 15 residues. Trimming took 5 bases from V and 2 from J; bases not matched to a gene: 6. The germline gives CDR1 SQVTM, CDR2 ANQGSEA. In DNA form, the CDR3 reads TGCAGCGTTTCGTTACTAGCGGGAGGGGCCTACGAGCAGTACTTC. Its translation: CSVSLLAGGAYEQYF.

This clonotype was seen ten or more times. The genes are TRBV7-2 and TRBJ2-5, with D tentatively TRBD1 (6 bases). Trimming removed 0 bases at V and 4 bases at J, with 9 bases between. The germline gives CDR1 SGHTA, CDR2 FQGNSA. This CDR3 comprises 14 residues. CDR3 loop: CASSLAFRGETQYF. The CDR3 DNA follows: TGTGCCAGCAGCTTAGCTTTCAGGGGAGAGACCCAGTACTTC.

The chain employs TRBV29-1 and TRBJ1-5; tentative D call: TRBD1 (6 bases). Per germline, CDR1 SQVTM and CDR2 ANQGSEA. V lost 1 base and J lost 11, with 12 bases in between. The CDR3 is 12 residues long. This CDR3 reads CSVEATGKTQHF. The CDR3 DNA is TGCAGCGTTGAAGCTACAGGGAAGACCCAGCATTTT.

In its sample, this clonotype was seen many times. CDR3 nucleotides: TGTGCCAGCAGCGCGGGGGGGAAGAATGAAAAACTGTTTTTT. Translation gives CASSAGGKNEKLFF. The chain joins TRBV7-2 to TRBJ1-4; D is perhaps TRBD1 (5 bases). The CDR3 is made up of 14 amino acids. The germline gives CDR1 SGHTA, CDR2 FQGNSA. V lost 5 bases and J 5 bases, leaving 12 bases between the germline ends.

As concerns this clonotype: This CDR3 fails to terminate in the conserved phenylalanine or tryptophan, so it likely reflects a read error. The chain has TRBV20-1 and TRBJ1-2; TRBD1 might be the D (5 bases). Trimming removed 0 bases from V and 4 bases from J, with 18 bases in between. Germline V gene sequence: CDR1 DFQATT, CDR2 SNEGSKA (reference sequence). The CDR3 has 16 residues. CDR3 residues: CSARDKGSGGFYGYTS. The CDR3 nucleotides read TGCAGTGCTAGAGATAAAGGGTCCGGGGGATTCTATGGCTACACCTCC.

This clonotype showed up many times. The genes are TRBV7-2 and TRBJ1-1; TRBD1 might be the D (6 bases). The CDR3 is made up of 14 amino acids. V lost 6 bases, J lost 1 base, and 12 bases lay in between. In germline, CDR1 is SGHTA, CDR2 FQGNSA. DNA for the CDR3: TGTGCCAGCAGTAAACAGGGATGGAACACTGAAGCTTTCTTT. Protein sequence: CASSKQGWNTEAFF. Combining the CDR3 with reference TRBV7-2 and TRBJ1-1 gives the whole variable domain GAGVSQSPSNKVTEKGKDVELRCDPISGHTALYWYRQSLGQGLEFLIYFQGNSAPDKSGLPSDRFSAERTGGSVSTLTIQRTQQEDSAVYLCASSKQGWNTEAFFGQGTRLTVV.